This T cell receptor beta chain was identified in a study of immune evolution from preneoplasia to lung adenocarcinoma. Study background: HLA loss of heterozygosity: approximately 7.5% AIS, approximately 15% MIA, approximately 35% ADC, none AAH.

Trimming at V came to 5 bases and at J to 8 bases, leaving 11 bases not matched to a gene. Germline CDR1 reads MRHNA; CDR2 reads SNTAGT. This CDR3 has 15 amino acids. Between the mid-2010s and the late 2010s, patients underwent resection in Japan or China. Repertoires were generated with immunoSEQ multiplex PCR, while TCRdb's copy carries only in-frame clones and drops some. The table includes 8,000 or so clones, around 83% detected once. The specimen sequenced was FFPE minimally invasive lung adenocarcinoma tissue. The chain joins TRBV6-4 to TRBJ1-2, with 10 bases identical to TRBD1. The TCR sequence derives from a person aged 70 to 85 with lung adenocarcinoma. The CDR3 loop is CASSYETGQGNGYTF. As DNA, the CDR3 is TGTGCCAGCAGTTACGAAACGGGACAGGGGAACGGCTACACCTTC.